This TCR beta chain was profiled in a study of patients and donors after allogeneic stem cell transplantation. V was shortened by 7 bases and J by 3 bases, with 7 bases between the two germline ends. This CDR3 is built from 12 residues. One entry per CDR3 protein, called by TCRdb with MiXCR from the RT-PCR reads. Altogether around 150,000 distinct CDR3 sequences are present, over 30% being singletons, with the ten largest covering 50%. In its sample, this clonotype was seen a few times. V is TRBV12-3 or TRBV12-4 and J is TRBJ1-5; D is ambiguous. This clonotype originated in a human donor who was either an allogeneic HSCT recipient or a stem cell or donor lymphocyte infusion donor (not recorded which). It is not recorded whose cells these are; they may come from a transplant donor. Sequenced input: blood, either unsorted or a sorted T cell fraction (not recorded which). DNA for the CDR3: TGTGCCAGCAATGGGGACAATCAGCCCCAGCATTTT. This sequence encodes CASNGDNQPQHF.